This TCR beta chain was captured by sequencing in a study of T cell repertoires in cytomegalovirus infection. Study-level background: TCR beta signatures that were public indicated CMV infection and matching HLA type.

This clonotype was detected many times. What it recognizes is unknown. The CDR3 runs to 16 residues. Germline values: CDR1 SGHVS, CDR2 FNYEAQ. Trimming removed 5 bases from V and 0 bases from J, with 16 bases in between. TCRdb called the reads again in MiXCR, with one record for every CDR3 protein. The sample has some 940,000 distinct CDR3 sequences; roughly 31% are singletons. The chain combines TRBV7-6 with TRBJ1-2; D is unclear. Sequencing used cultured CD8+ T cells from PBMCs, obtained from culture after CMV antigen stimulation. The TCR comes from a human donor in good health (CMV status not recorded). Some clones in this sample may be carry-over from other donors' samples. CDR3 region: CASSLDPTLANYGYTF. The CDR3 DNA follows: TGTGCCAGCAGCCTAGACCCGACTCTAGCTAACTATGGCTACACCTTC.